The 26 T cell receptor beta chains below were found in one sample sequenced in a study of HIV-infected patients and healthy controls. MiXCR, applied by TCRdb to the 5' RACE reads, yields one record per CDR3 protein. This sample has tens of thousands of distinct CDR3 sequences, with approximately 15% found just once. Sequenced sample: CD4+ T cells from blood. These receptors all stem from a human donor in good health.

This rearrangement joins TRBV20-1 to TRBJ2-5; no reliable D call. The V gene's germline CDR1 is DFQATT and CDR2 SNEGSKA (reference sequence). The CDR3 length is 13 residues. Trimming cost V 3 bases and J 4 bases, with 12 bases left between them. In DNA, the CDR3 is TGCAGTGCTAGTTTAGGTCCGCGAGAGACCCAGTACTTC. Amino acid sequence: CSASLGPRETQYF.

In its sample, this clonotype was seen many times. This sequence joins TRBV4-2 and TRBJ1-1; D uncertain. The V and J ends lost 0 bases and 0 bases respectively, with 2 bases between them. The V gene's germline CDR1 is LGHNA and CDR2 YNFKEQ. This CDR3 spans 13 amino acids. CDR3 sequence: CASSQDLNTEAFF. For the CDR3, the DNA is TGTGCCAGCAGCCAAGACCTGAACACTGAAGCTTTCTTT.

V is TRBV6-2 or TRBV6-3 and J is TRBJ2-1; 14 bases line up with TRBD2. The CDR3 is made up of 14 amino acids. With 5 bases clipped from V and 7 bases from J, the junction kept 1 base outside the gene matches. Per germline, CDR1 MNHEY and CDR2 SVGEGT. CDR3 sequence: CASSRTSGGNEQFF. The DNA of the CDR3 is TGTGCCAGCAGTCGGACTAGCGGGGGGAATGAGCAGTTCTTC.

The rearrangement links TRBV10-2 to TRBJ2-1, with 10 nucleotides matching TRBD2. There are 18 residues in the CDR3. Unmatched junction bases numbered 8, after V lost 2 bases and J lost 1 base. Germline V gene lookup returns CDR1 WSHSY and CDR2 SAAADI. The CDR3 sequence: CASSEPHSGLASYNEQFF. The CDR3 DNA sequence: TGCGCCAGCAGTGAGCCACACTCGGGACTAGCGTCCTACAATGAGCAGTTCTTC.

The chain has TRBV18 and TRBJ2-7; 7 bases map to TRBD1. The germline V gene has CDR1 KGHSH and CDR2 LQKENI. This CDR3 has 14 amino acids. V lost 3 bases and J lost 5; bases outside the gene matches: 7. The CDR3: CASSPGTAFNEQYF. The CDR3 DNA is TGTGCCAGCTCACCGGGGACAGCCTTCAACGAGCAGTACTTC. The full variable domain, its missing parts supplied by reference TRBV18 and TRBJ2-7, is NAGVMQNPRHLVRRRGQEARLRCSPMKGHSHVYWYRQLPEEGLKFMVYLQKENIIDESGMPKERFSAEFPKEGPSILRIQQVVRGDSAAYFCASSPGTAFNEQYFGPGTRLTVT.

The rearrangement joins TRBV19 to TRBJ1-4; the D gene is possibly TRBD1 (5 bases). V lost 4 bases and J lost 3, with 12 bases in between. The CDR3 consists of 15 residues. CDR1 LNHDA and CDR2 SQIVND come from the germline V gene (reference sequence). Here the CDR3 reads CASSTPGTANEKLFF. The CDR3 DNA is TGTGCCAGTAGTACTCCAGGGACGGCTAATGAAAAACTGTTTTTT.

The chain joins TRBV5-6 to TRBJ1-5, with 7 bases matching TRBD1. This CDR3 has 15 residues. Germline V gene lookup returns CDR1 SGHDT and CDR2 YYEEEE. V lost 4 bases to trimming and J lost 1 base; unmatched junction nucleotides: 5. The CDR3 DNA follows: TGTGCCAGCAGCCTACAGGGGTTAAGCAATCAGCCCCAGCATTTT. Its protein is CASSLQGLSNQPQHF.

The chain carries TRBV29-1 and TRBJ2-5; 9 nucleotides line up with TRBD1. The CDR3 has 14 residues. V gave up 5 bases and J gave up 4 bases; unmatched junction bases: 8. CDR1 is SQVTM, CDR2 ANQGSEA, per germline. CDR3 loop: CSVPADRGLETQYF. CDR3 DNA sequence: TGCAGCGTTCCGGCCGACAGGGGGTTAGAGACCCAGTACTTC. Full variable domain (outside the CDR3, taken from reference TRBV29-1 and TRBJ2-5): SAVISQKPSRDICQRGTSLTIQCQVDSQVTMMFWYRQQPGQSLTLIATANQGSEATYESGFVIDKFPISRPNLTFSTLTVSNMSPEDSSIYLCSVPADRGLETQYFGPGTRLLVL.

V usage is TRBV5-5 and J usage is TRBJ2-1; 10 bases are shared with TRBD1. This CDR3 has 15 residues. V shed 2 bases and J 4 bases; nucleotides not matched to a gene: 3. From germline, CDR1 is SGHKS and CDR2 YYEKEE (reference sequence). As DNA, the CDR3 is TGTGCCAGCAGCTTTATGGGACAGGGGTACAATGAGCAGTTCTTC. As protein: CASSFMGQGYNEQFF.

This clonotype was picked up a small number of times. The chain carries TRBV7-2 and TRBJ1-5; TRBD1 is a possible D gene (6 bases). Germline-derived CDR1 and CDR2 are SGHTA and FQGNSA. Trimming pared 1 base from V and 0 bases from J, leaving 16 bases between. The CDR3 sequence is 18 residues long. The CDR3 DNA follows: TGTGCCAGCAGCTTAGGGGAGTGGGGGCGTTATAGCAATCAGCCCCAGCATTTT. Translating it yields CASSLGEWGRYSNQPQHF. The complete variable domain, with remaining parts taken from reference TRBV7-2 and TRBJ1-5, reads GAGVSQSPSNKVTEKGKDVELRCDPISGHTALYWYRQSLGQGLEFLIYFQGNSAPDKSGLPSDRFSAERTGGSVSTLTIQRTQQEDSAVYLCASSLGEWGRYSNQPQHFGDGTRLSIL.

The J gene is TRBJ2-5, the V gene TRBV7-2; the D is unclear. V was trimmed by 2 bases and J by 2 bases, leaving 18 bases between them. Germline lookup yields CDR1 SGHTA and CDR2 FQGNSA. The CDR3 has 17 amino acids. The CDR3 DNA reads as TGTGCCAGCAGCTTATTGGGTGCGGCACGGCAGCAAGAGACCCAGTACTTC. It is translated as CASSLLGAARQQETQYF.

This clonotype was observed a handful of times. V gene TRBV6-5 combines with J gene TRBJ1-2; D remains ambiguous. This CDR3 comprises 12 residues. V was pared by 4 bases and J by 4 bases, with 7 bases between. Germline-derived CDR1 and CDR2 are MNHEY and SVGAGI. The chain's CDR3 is CASSSTVYGYTF. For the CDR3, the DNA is TGTGCCAGCAGTTCCACAGTCTATGGCTACACCTTC.

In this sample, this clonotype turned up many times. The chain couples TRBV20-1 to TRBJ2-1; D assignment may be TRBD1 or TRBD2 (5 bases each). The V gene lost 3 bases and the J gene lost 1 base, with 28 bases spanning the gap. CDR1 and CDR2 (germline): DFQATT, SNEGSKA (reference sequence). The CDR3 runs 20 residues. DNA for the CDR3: TGCAGTGCTAGTAACTCCGGGACCCCAGCGGAGGACCCATCCTACAATGAGCAGTTCTTC. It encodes CSASNSGTPAEDPSYNEQFF.

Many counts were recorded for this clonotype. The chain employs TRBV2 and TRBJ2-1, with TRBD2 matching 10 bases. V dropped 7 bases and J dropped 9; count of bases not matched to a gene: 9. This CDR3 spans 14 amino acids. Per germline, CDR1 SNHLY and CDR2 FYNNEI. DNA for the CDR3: TGTGCCAGCAAGCGGGAGGGCCCTAAGATTGAGCAGTTCTTC. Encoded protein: CASKREGPKIEQFF.

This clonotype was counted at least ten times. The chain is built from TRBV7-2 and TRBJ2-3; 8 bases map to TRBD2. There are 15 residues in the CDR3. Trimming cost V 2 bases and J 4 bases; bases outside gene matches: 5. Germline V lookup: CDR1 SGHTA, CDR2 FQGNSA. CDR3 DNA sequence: TGTGCCAGCAGCTTAATGGGACTAGGTGCAGATACGCAGTATTTT. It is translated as CASSLMGLGADTQYF.

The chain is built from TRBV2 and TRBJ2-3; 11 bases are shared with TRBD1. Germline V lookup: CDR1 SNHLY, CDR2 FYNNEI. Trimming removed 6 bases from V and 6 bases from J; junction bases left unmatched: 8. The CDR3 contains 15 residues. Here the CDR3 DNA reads TGTGCCAGCAGGGGCCGTGGACAGGGGGCTGATACGCAGTATTTT. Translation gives CASRGRGQGADTQYF.

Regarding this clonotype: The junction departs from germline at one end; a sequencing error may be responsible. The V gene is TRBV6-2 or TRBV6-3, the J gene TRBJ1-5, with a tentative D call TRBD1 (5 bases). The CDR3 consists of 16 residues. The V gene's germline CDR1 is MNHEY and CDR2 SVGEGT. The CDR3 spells CASSPGLGVSNQLQHF. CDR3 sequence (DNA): TGTGCCAGCAGTCCGGGACTGGGAGTGAGTAATCAGCTCCAGCATTTT.

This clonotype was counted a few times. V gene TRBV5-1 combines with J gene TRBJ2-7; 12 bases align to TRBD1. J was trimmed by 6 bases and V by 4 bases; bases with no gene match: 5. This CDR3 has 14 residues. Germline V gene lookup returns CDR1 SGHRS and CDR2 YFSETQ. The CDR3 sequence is CASSLRGQGAEQYF. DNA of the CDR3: TGCGCCAGCAGCCTTAGGGGACAGGGGGCCGAGCAGTACTTC.

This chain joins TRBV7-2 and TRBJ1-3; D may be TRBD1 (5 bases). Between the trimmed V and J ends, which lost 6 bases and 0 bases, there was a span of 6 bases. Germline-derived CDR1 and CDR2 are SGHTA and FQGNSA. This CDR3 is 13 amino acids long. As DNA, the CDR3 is TGTGCCAGCAGACAGGTCTCTGGAAACACCATATATTTT. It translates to CASRQVSGNTIYF.

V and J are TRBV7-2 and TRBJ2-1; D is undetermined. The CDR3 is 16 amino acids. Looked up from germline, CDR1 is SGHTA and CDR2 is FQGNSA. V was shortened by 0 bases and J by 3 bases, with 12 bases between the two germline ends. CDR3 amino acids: CASSLAPGPYYNEQFF. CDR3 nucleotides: TGTGCCAGCAGCTTAGCCCCCGGACCCTACTACAATGAGCAGTTCTTC.

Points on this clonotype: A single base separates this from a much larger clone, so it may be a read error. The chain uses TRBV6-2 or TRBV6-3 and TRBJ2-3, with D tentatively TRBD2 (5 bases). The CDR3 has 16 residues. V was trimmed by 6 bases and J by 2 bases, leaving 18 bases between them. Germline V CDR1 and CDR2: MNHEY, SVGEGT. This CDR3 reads CASSGRQRGITDTQYF. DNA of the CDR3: TGTGCCAGCAGCGGTAGGCAGAGAGGGATCACAGATACGCAGTATTTT.

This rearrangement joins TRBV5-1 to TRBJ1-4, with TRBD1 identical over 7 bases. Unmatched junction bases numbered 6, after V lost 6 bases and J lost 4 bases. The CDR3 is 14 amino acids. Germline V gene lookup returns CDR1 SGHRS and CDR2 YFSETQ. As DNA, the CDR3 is TGCGCCAGCAAATTACAGGGGTATAATGAAAAACTGTTTTTT. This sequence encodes CASKLQGYNEKLFF.

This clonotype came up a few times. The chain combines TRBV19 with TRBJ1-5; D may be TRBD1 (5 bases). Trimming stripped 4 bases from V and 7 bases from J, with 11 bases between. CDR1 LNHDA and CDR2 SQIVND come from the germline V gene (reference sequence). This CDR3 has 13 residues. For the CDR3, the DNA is TGTGCCAGTAGTAGTCCAGGGAAGCAGCCCCAGCATTTT. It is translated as CASSSPGKQPQHF.

CDR3 nucleotide sequence: TGTGCCAGCAGCTTGCCGGGACAGGGAAACACTGAAGCTTTCTTT. As protein: CASSLPGQGNTEAFF. The chain has TRBV5-5 and TRBJ1-1, with TRBD1 matching over 9 bases. CDR3 length equals 15 residues. With V trimmed by 1 base and J by 2 bases, 3 bases remained unmatched. Looked up from germline, CDR1 is SGHKS and CDR2 is YYEKEE (reference sequence).

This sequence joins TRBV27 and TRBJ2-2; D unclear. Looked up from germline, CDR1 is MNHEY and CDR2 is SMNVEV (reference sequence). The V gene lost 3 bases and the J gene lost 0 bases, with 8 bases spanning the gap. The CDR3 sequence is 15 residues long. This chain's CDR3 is CASSFVGPNTGELFF. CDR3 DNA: TGTGCCAGCAGTTTTGTGGGTCCGAACACCGGGGAGCTGTTTTTT.

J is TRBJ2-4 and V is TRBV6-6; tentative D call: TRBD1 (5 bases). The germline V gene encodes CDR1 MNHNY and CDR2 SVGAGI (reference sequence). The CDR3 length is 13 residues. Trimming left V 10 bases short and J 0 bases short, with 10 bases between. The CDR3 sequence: CATSTVAKNIQYF. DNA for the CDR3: TGTGCCACCTCGACAGTAGCCAAAAACATTCAGTACTTC.